The 5 T cell receptor beta chains reported below all come from one sample, sequenced in a study of regulatory T cells in long-lasting Graves disease. Time point denoted: persistent/refractory GD, antithyroid drugs over 5 years with positive TRAb. PBMCs were the source of the RNA used for TCR sequencing. Arm-PCR of CDR3 regions and iRepertoire HTBI primers were used to build TCR beta libraries. In TCRdb, the multiplex PCR reads were re-called with MiXCR into one record per CDR3 protein. The data show around 500,000 distinct CDR3 sequences, with roughly 20% seen just once and 6.5% to 10% held by the top ten. The specimen was peripheral blood mononuclear cells (PBMCs), collected when the disease was refractory, from a patient treated with antithyroid drugs. These receptors all come from a female donor with Graves disease.

This chain joins TRBV28 and TRBJ2-7; 10 bases are a match to TRBD2. J gave up 4 bases and V 5 bases, and 8 bases lay outside the gene matches. The CDR3 extends over 15 amino acids. The germline V gene encodes CDR1 MDHEN and CDR2 SYDVKM. The CDR3, as DNA: TGTGCCAGCAGTCCGGGGACTAGCGATGCTTACGAGCAGTACTTC. It yields the protein CASSPGTSDAYEQYF.

This clonotype showed up many times. The V and J genes are TRBV28 and TRBJ2-7; D ambiguous. Germline CDR1 and CDR2: MDHEN and SYDVKM. The CDR3 has 13 amino acids. V lost 1 base and J 2 bases, leaving 6 bases between the germline ends. CDR3 in DNA: TGTGCCAGCAGTTTATTCTGGACCTACGAGCAGTACTTC. Its translation is CASSLFWTYEQYF.

This clonotype was detected many times. The chain uses TRBV7-9 and TRBJ2-7, with D possibly matching TRBD2 (5 bases). The CDR3 loop spans 13 amino acids. V lost 7 bases, J lost 2 bases, and 12 bases lay in between. Germline-derived CDR1 and CDR2 are SEHNR and FQNEAQ (reference sequence). The CDR3 sequence is CASTGLAAYEQYF. CDR3 nucleotides: TGTGCCAGCACCGGACTTGCCGCCTACGAGCAGTACTTC.

The gene calls are TRBV7-9 and TRBJ2-5; no definite D call. Germline V gene lookup returns CDR1 SEHNR and CDR2 FQNEAQ (reference sequence). This CDR3 region has 14 residues. The V and J ends lost 5 bases and 2 bases respectively, with 12 bases between them. CDR3 coding DNA: TGTGCCAGCAGCCCCGGGTGGCAGCAAGAGACCCAGTACTTC. As protein: CASSPGWQQETQYF.

V usage is TRBV27 and J usage is TRBJ1-5; D may be TRBD1 (6 bases). This CDR3 has 13 residues. The germline V gene has CDR1 MNHEY and CDR2 SMNVEV (reference sequence). Trimming shortened V by 2 bases and J by 7 bases, and 9 bases separated the two germline ends. The chain's CDR3 is CASSLAGAQPQHF. CDR3 coding DNA: TGTGCCAGCAGTTTAGCGGGGGCCCAGCCCCAGCATTTT.